The entry that follows covers one T cell receptor beta chain sequence. This CDR3 fails to terminate in the conserved phenylalanine or tryptophan, so it likely reflects a read error. It was with 60 Vbeta and 13 Jbeta primers that the PCR ran. The protocol was immunoSEQ multiplex PCR, while the TCRdb copy is restricted to in-frame clones and leaves out a portion. The data show 150,000 or so clones, over 70% seen once. Germline lookup yields CDR1 SGHDT and CDR2 YYEEEE. The V gene end was trimmed by 6 bases and the J gene end by 3 bases; junction bases not matched to a gene: 12. This CDR3 spans 15 amino acids. This sample is drawn from a study of cytomegalovirus exposure and HLA in healthy donors.

This chain links TRBV5-6 with TRBJ2-7; 7 bases line up with TRBD1. The specimen sequenced was PBMCs. This clonotype was obtained from a woman in her thirties or forties in good health and CMV-seropositive. CDR3 coding DNA: TGTGCCAGCAACCCACAGGGGCTTACTCACTACGAGCAGTACCTC. Its protein product is CASNPQGLTHYEQYL.